The 22 T cell receptor beta chains below all came from one sample that was sequenced in a study of shared clonotypes between healthy human individuals. Profiled with immunoSEQ multiplex PCR; TCRdb holds only in-frame clones, not every one. This sample has over 850,000 clones, with around 78% found just once. Material for sequencing was memory CD4+ T cells from PBMCs. Regarding subset: CD45RA-negative fraction. Receptors were obtained from a man aged 18 to 29 in good health. Some clones in this sample may be carry-over from other donors' samples.

The chain combines TRBV7-9 with TRBJ2-1; a weak D match, TRBD1 (5 bases). The V end lost 3 bases, the J end lost 15 bases, and 12 bases lay between the germline ends. Germline V gives CDR1 SEHNR, CDR2 FQNEAQ (reference sequence). This CDR3 is 11 amino acids long. The CDR3 DNA reads as TGTGCCAGCAGCTTGACAGTCCGAACGTTCTTC. Amino acids: CASSLTVRTFF. Combining the CDR3 with reference TRBV7-9 and TRBJ2-1 gives the whole variable domain DTGVSQNPRHKITKRGQNVTFRCDPISEHNRLYWYRQTLGQGPEFLTYFQNEAQLEKSRLLSDRFSAERPKGSFSTLEIQRTEQGDSAMYLCASSLTVRTFFGPGTRLTVL.

The V gene is TRBV15, the J gene TRBJ1-4; D not certain. The CDR3 sequence is 14 residues long. Germline CDR1 and CDR2: LNHNV and YYDKDF (reference sequence). V lost 1 base and J lost 7, with 10 bases in between. In DNA, the CDR3 is TGTGCCACCAGCAGAGGCGTAGGGAGTGAAAAACTGTTTTTT. Protein: CATSRGVGSEKLFF.

The chain carries TRBV28 and TRBJ2-5, with a tentative D call TRBD2 (6 bases). This CDR3 has 16 amino acids. Germline V gene sequence: CDR1 MDHEN, CDR2 SYDVKM. Trimming left V 2 bases short and J 2 bases short, with 15 bases between. The CDR3 nucleotides are TGTGCCAGCAGTTTAACCCCTCCCGGGGGACAAGAGACCCAGTACTTC. This encodes CASSLTPPGGQETQYF.

The chain has TRBV6-4 and TRBJ2-1; TRBD1 matches at 9 bases. The CDR3 has 13 residues. V was clipped by 11 bases and J by 12 bases; unmatched bases: 14. The V gene's germline CDR1 is MRHNA and CDR2 SNTAGT. Written as DNA, the CDR3 is TGTGCCTGCTCTCCCGGGACAGGGTCGGGGCAGTTCTTC. This encodes CACSPGTGSGQFF.

The chain couples TRBV4-1 to TRBJ2-7, with D perhaps being TRBD1 or TRBD2 (6 bases each). CDR1 and CDR2 from the germline V gene are MGHRA and YSYEKL. The CDR3 has 15 residues. Trimming removed 5 bases from V and 2 bases from J, with 16 bases in between. CDR3 nucleotide sequence: TGCGCCAGCAGCTCCTCCCTGGGGGGCCCCTACGAGCAGTACTTC. Amino acid sequence: CASSSSLGGPYEQYF.

The chain is built from TRBV27 and TRBJ1-2; D call uncertain. Germline V lookup: CDR1 MNHEY, CDR2 SMNVEV (reference sequence). The CDR3 spans 14 residues. Trimming shortened V by 6 bases and J by 3 bases, and 14 bases separated the two germline ends. Here the CDR3 reads CASSSGGRYYGYTF. CDR3 DNA: TGTGCCAGCAGCTCCGGCGGGAGGTACTATGGCTACACCTTC.

The chain joins TRBV5-6 to TRBJ2-5; TRBD1 aligns across 8 bases. V was pared by 6 bases and J by 2 bases, with 12 bases of the junction left unmatched. The CDR3 extends over 16 amino acids. CDR1 SGHDT and CDR2 YYEEEE come from the germline V gene. CDR3 coding DNA: TGTGCCAGCAACAACGTACGGACAGGGTGGCAAGAGACCCAGTACTTC. Translating gives CASNNVRTGWQETQYF.

J is TRBJ1-2 and V is TRBV28; no reliable D call. This CDR3 has 14 amino acids. Germline-derived CDR1 and CDR2 are MDHEN and SYDVKM. V was clipped by 8 bases and J by 4 bases, with 17 bases between them. The CDR3 DNA follows: TGTGCCAGCCATCACAGCGCCCGGACCTATGGCTACACCTTC. It translates to CASHHSARTYGYTF.

The V gene is TRBV7-9, the J gene TRBJ1-2; the match to TRBD1 covers 8 bases. V was pared by 5 bases and J by 2 bases, with 13 bases of the junction left unmatched. This CDR3 has 17 residues. Germline values: CDR1 SEHNR, CDR2 FQNEAQ (reference sequence). CDR3 region: CASSPGHMGQANYGYTF. The CDR3 DNA is TGTGCCAGCAGCCCGGGACATATGGGACAGGCAAACTATGGCTACACCTTC.

CDR3 sequence: CASSPLAGQGNQPQHF. CDR3 DNA: TGTGCCAGCTCACCACTAGCTGGACAGGGCAATCAGCCCCAGCATTTT. The chain has TRBV18 and TRBJ1-5, with 7 bases aligning to TRBD1. The junction had 5 bases not matched to a gene; V was cut back by 1 base and J by 2 bases. The germline gives CDR1 KGHSH, CDR2 LQKENI. CDR3 length: 16 amino acids.

This clone has a count of ten or more. The same CDR3 can be traced to other DNA sequences in this sample. The chain couples TRBV29-1 to TRBJ1-6; D remains unclear. Trimming shortened V by 6 bases and J by 9 bases, and 15 bases separated the two germline ends. Germline CDR1 SQVTM, CDR2 ANQGSEA. The CDR3 length is 13 residues. The CDR3 region is CSVRTDLVSPLHF. CDR3 DNA: TGCAGCGTACGGACTGACCTAGTTTCACCCCTCCACTTT.

This clone was recorded many times. This chain uses TRBV27 with TRBJ2-2; 7 bases match TRBD1. The CDR3 is 15 amino acids. The V gene end was trimmed by 6 bases and the J gene end by 4 bases; junction bases not matched to a gene: 8. Germline lookup yields CDR1 MNHEY and CDR2 SMNVEV (reference sequence). CDR3 protein: CASRNGQAITGELFF. The CDR3 DNA reads as TGTGCCAGCAGGAATGGACAGGCGATCACCGGGGAGCTGTTTTTT.

J is TRBJ1-2 and V is TRBV6-1, with 9 positions matching TRBD1. Germline V gene data show CDR1 as MNHNS and CDR2 as SASEGT. The CDR3 length is 17 residues. V dropped 3 bases and J dropped 6; count of bases not matched to a gene: 14. CDR3 bases: TGTGCCAGCAGTGATTCTTCGGGACAGGGAGCGGCGGATGGCTACACCTTC. Protein sequence: CASSDSSGQGAADGYTF.

The chain joins TRBV5-1 to TRBJ2-7; D possibly corresponds to TRBD2 (6 bases). This CDR3 has 14 amino acids. Between the trimmed V and J ends, which lost 4 bases and 3 bases, there was a span of 14 bases. Per the germline V gene, CDR1 is SGHRS and CDR2 is YFSETQ. CDR3 bases: TGCGCCAGCAGCGGGGGAGGCATTCTCTACGAGCAGTACTTC. This gives the protein CASSGGGILYEQYF.

This clone has just a few counts. The genes are TRBV5-1 and TRBJ1-2; the D gene is possibly TRBD1 (5 bases). The CDR3 loop spans 14 amino acids. The V end was cut by 1 base, the J end by 8 bases, with 15 bases between. Per the germline V gene, CDR1 is SGHRS and CDR2 is YFSETQ. The CDR3 DNA is TGCGCCAGCAGCTTGCAGGGCTATGAGGGCGGCTACACCTTC. Amino acid sequence: CASSLQGYEGGYTF.

The chain combines TRBV13 with TRBJ2-5, with 7 nucleotides matching TRBD1. With V trimmed by 2 bases and J by 5 bases, 17 bases remained unmatched. The CDR3 has 18 amino acids. Germline V lookup: CDR1 PRHDT, CDR2 FYEKMQ (reference sequence). The CDR3 protein is CASSLTRGLRGRGETQYF. CDR3 DNA: TGTGCCAGCAGCTTAACCCGGGGCCTTAGGGGGCGCGGGGAGACCCAGTACTTC.

The J gene is TRBJ2-6, the V gene TRBV25-1, with D possibly being TRBD1 (5 bases). This CDR3 has 15 residues. CDR1 and CDR2 (germline): MGHDK, SYGVNS. V gave up 6 bases and J gave up 2 bases, with 11 bases separating them. The CDR3 sequence is CASSIRGAGANVLTF. For the CDR3, the DNA is TGTGCCAGCAGCATTAGGGGTGCTGGGGCCAACGTCCTGACTTTC.

The rearrangement links TRBV4-1 to TRBJ1-5; maybe TRBD1 (6 bases). V was pared by 0 bases and J by 1 base, with 10 bases between. Germline assignment: CDR1 MGHRA and CDR2 YSYEKL. The CDR3 runs to 16 residues. DNA of the CDR3: TGCGCCAGCAGCCAAGAGTCGGGGGCGAGCAATCAGCCCCAGCATTTT. Its translation: CASSQESGASNQPQHF.

This CDR3 is CASSQEAGGLGNTEAFF. For the CDR3, the DNA is TGTGCCAGCAGCCAAGAAGCAGGTGGCCTCGGGAACACTGAAGCTTTCTTT. The chain links TRBV14 to TRBJ1-1, with no clear D. V lost 0 bases and J 1 base, leaving 15 bases between the germline ends. The CDR3 spans 17 residues. The V gene's germline CDR1 is SGHDN and CDR2 FVKESK.

The chain is built from TRBV12-2 and TRBJ1-1; the D call of TRBD1 is as the table states it, not checked on the DNA. TRBV12-2 is classified as a pseudogene. CDR3 length: 13 amino acids. CDR3 sequence (DNA): TGTGCAAGTCGCCCCCTCGACAGTGCTGAAGCTTTCTTT. Its protein is CASRPLDSAEAFF.

Written as DNA, the CDR3 is TGTGCCAGCAGCCCAGCAGGGGGCCGCACAGATACGCAGTATTTT. Translating it yields CASSPAGGRTDTQYF. The V gene is TRBV7-3, the J gene TRBJ2-3; TRBD1 matches at 8 bases. Looked up from germline, CDR1 is SGHTA and CDR2 is FQGTGA. V lost 5 bases to trimming and J lost 1 base; unmatched junction nucleotides: 5. This CDR3 has 15 residues.

The V gene is TRBV18, the J gene TRBJ2-1, with D maybe TRBD2 (6 bases). The CDR3 has 16 residues. With 4 bases removed from V and 4 bases from J, the gap between germline ends came to 17 bases. The germline CDR1 and CDR2 sequences are KGHSH and LQKENI. In DNA form, the CDR3 reads TGTGCCAGCTCACTAACCGGGAGACTCTATTACAATGAGCAGTTCTTC. Its translation: CASSLTGRLYYNEQFF.